These 29 T cell receptor beta chains originate from one sample sequenced in a study of cytomegalovirus exposure and HLA in healthy donors. Primers: 60 Vbeta forward and 13 Jbeta reverse. Repertoires were generated with immunoSEQ multiplex PCR, while TCRdb's copy carries only in-frame clones and drops some. Here the sample spans some 150,000 clones, more than 60% being singletons. Material for sequencing was PBMCs. Every receptor here comes from a man aged 35-49 years in good health and CMV-seronegative.

This sequence joins TRBV6-6 and TRBJ2-1, with D perhaps matching TRBD1 (7 bases). This CDR3 comprises 15 residues. V lost 6 bases to trimming and J lost 0 bases, with 12 bases between them. Per germline, CDR1 MNHNY and CDR2 SVGAGI (reference sequence). CDR3 sequence (DNA): TGTGCCAGCAGCAGTCAGGGGGGCTCCTACAATGAGCAGTTCTTC. The encoded protein is CASSSQGGSYNEQFF.

CDR3 sequence reads: CASSWGQNNYGYTF. DNA of the CDR3: TGTGCCAGCAGCTGGGGACAGAACAACTATGGCTACACCTTC. The J gene is TRBJ1-2, the V gene TRBV5-6; TRBD1 matches 7 bases. With 3 bases clipped from V and 2 bases from J, the junction kept 4 bases outside the gene matches. The CDR3 has 14 amino acids. CDR1 SGHDT and CDR2 YYEEEE come from the germline V gene.

The chain combines TRBV28 with TRBJ2-2; TRBD2 matches at 8 bases. V dropped 4 bases and J dropped 7; count of bases not matched to a gene: 11. The CDR3 contains 16 residues. Germline V gives CDR1 MDHEN, CDR2 SYDVKM. CDR3 region: CASSSAGAGGGGELFF. CDR3 coding DNA: TGTGCCAGCAGTTCAGCAGGCGCGGGGGGAGGCGGGGAGCTGTTTTTT.

The CDR3: CASSGRQGFTDTQYF. The CDR3, as DNA: TGCGCCAGCAGTGGGAGACAGGGTTTCACAGATACGCAGTATTTT. The chain employs TRBV4-1 and TRBJ2-3, with TRBD1 matching 7 bases. Germline-derived CDR1 and CDR2 are MGHRA and YSYEKL. The CDR3 covers 15 residues. Unmatched junction bases numbered 8, after V lost 6 bases and J lost 2 bases.

This clone was seen a few times. The chain joins TRBV6-1 to TRBJ2-7; tentatively, D is TRBD1 (6 bases). Between the trimmed V and J ends, which lost 4 bases and 2 bases, there was a span of 15 bases. Germline CDR1 and CDR2: MNHNS and SASEGT. The CDR3 sequence is 15 residues long. CDR3 in amino acids: CASSALKQGTYEQYF. DNA of the CDR3: TGTGCCAGCAGTGCCCTCAAACAGGGCACCTACGAGCAGTACTTC.

The J gene is TRBJ2-1, the V gene TRBV5-1; 9 nucleotides match TRBD2. The V and J ends lost 0 bases and 12 bases, in that order; junction bases with no gene match: 13. CDR1 and CDR2 (germline): SGHRS, YFSETQ. CDR3 length equals 16 residues. The CDR3 spells CASSLAMRGGPSGQFF. The CDR3 DNA is TGCGCCAGCAGCTTGGCTATGCGGGGGGGTCCGTCCGGGCAGTTCTTC.

The chain recombines TRBV27 with TRBJ2-7; TRBD1 matches 7 bases. The CDR3 sequence is 13 residues long. Per the germline V gene, CDR1 is MNHEY and CDR2 is SMNVEV (reference sequence). V gave up 5 bases and J gave up 3 bases; unmatched junction bases: 4. The CDR3 DNA is TGTGCCAGCAGTCGACAGGGAAGCTACGAGCAGTACTTC. Its protein is CASSRQGSYEQYF.

The J gene is TRBJ1-1, the V gene TRBV25-1; 9 nucleotides line up with TRBD1. V was clipped by 4 bases and J by 5 bases; unmatched bases: 5. Germline CDR1 MGHDK, CDR2 SYGVNS. This CDR3 contains 14 residues. The CDR3 region is CASSALTGGTEAFF. CDR3 DNA: TGTGCCAGCAGTGCCCTGACAGGGGGAACTGAAGCTTTCTTT.

The chain couples TRBV7-8 to TRBJ1-4; D call uncertain. This CDR3 has 17 residues. Between the trimmed V and J ends, which lost 5 bases and 4 bases, there was a span of 20 bases. Per germline, CDR1 SGHVS and CDR2 FQNEAQ. CDR3 nucleotide sequence: TGTGCCAGCAGCCCTAGCCGCATGGCGGGATTTAATGAAAAACTGTTTTTT. Its translation: CASSPSRMAGFNEKLFF.

This rearrangement joins TRBV28 to TRBJ1-5; weak D call: TRBD1 (6 bases). V was trimmed by 6 bases and J by 7 bases, leaving 22 bases between them. CDR3 size: 16 residues. Germline V gene lookup returns CDR1 MDHEN and CDR2 SYDVKM. This CDR3 is CASSPVIRGPLQPQHF. DNA for the CDR3: TGTGCCAGCAGCCCGGTGATCAGGGGTCCCTTACAGCCCCAGCATTTT.

The rearrangement uses TRBV7-2 and TRBJ1-6; no clear D gene. The ends were cut back, 3 bases at V and 7 bases at J, with 13 bases in the middle. The CDR3 is 15 residues long. Germline-derived CDR1 and CDR2 are SGHTA and FQGNSA. The chain's CDR3 is CASSFSPLQNSPLHF. Here the CDR3 DNA reads TGTGCCAGCAGCTTCTCTCCTTTACAAAATTCACCCCTCCACTTT.

A few counts support this clone. The CDR3 reads CASSLVAGGKTGELFF. CDR3 nucleotide sequence: TGTGCCAGCAGCTTGGTGGCAGGGGGAAAAACCGGGGAGCTGTTTTTT. The chain is built from TRBV5-4 and TRBJ2-2; 7 nucleotides agree with TRBD1. This CDR3 region has 16 residues. CDR1 and CDR2 from the germline V gene are SGHNT and YYREEE (reference sequence). Trimming took 0 bases from V and 5 from J; bases not matched to a gene: 7.

The chain employs TRBV7-2 and TRBJ2-1, with a possible D match to TRBD2 (5 bases). Germline V lookup: CDR1 SGHTA, CDR2 FQGNSA. CDR3 length equals 14 residues. The V end lost 0 bases, the J end lost 4 bases, and 7 bases lay between the germline ends. CDR3 sequence: CASSLARGYNEQFF. For the CDR3, the DNA is TGTGCCAGCAGCTTAGCTCGGGGATACAATGAGCAGTTCTTC.

In regard to this clone: The sample has other DNA sequences that encode this CDR3 too. The chain combines TRBV5-4 with TRBJ2-7, with D uncertain. Trimming cost V 4 bases and J 5 bases, with 13 bases left between them. This CDR3 spans 13 amino acids. CDR1 SGHNT and CDR2 YYREEE come from the germline V gene (reference sequence). The CDR3 DNA reads TGTGCCAGCAGCCTCCCAGCGATCAACGAGCAGTACTTC. As protein: CASSLPAINEQYF.

This chain uses TRBV9 with TRBJ2-3, with no clear D. V lost 3 bases and J lost 5, with 10 bases in between. The CDR3 loop spans 13 amino acids. Germline V lookup: CDR1 SGDLS, CDR2 YYNGEE. DNA for the CDR3: TGTGCCAGCAGCGCTCCTCCCGGAGATACGCAGTATTTT. Encoded protein: CASSAPPGDTQYF.

The chain has TRBV7-2 and TRBJ2-7; no reliable D call. The CDR3 loop spans 13 amino acids. V lost 2 bases and J lost 2, with 7 bases in between. In germline, CDR1 is SGHTA, CDR2 FQGNSA. The CDR3 is CASSLTPPYEQYF. DNA for the CDR3: TGTGCCAGCAGCTTAACACCACCCTACGAGCAGTACTTC.

This clone was counted only a few times. In this CDR3 the conserved last residue, phenylalanine or tryptophan, is missing, so a read error is likely. No DNA is shown, since the ends of the CDR3 on it are uncertain; the CDR3 is the one TCRdb lists. This rearrangement joins TRBV4-2 to TRBJ2-3; TRBD1, the table's D call, was not compared with the DNA. The length of the CDR3 is 16 amino acids, counting both ends. Germline V gene sequence: CDR1 LGHNA, CDR2 YNFKEQ. This CDR3 is CASSPYSGFGPDTPYC.

The gene calls are TRBV4-1 and TRBJ1-3; 9 bases are shared with TRBD1. The CDR3 covers 22 residues. The germline gives CDR1 MGHRA, CDR2 YSYEKL. V dropped 1 base and J dropped 3; count of bases not matched to a gene: 22. The CDR3 nucleotides are TGCGCCAGCAGCCAAGGCTTCTCTTCCACCGGAAAACAGGGGGCGAGTGGAAACACCATATATTTT. Translation: CASSQGFSSTGKQGASGNTIYF.

The J gene is TRBJ2-7, the V gene TRBV6-1; 10 positions agree with TRBD2. Germline trimming cut 4 bases from V and 4 bases from J; bases unmatched to any gene: 4. The CDR3 sequence is 14 residues long. Germline V CDR1 and CDR2: MNHNS, SASEGT. In nucleotides, the CDR3 is TGTGCCAGCAGTGCACGGACTAGCGGATACGAGCAGTACTTC. Amino acid sequence: CASSARTSGYEQYF.

The J gene is TRBJ2-7, the V gene TRBV10-1, with a possible D match to TRBD1 (6 bases). Germline loops: CDR1 WNHNN, CDR2 SYGVQD (reference sequence). The CDR3 is 13 amino acids. Trimming took 0 bases from V and 7 from J, leaving 10 bases between them. CDR3 bases: TGCGCCAGCAGTGAGTCGAGAAGGGGGGAGCAGTACTTC. Translating it yields CASSESRRGEQYF.

V is TRBV2 and J is TRBJ2-5; D gene ambiguous. CDR3 length: 13 residues. Germline lookup yields CDR1 SNHLY and CDR2 FYNNEI. V shed 4 bases and J shed 4 bases, with 10 bases lying between them. The CDR3 region has the DNA TGTGCCAGCAGTGGTGGGCGCTCAGAGACCCAGTACTTC. Translating it yields CASSGGRSETQYF.

The gene calls are TRBV30 and TRBJ2-7; the D gene is possibly TRBD2 (5 bases). The CDR3 sequence is 12 residues long. The V gene's germline CDR1 is GTSNPN and CDR2 SVGIG (reference sequence). V was clipped by 1 base and J by 6 bases, with 10 bases between them. In DNA form, the CDR3 reads TGTGCCTGGAGTGGGGTAGCGAGCGAGCAGTACTTC. It encodes CAWSGVASEQYF. Filled out from reference TRBV30 and TRBJ2-7, the complete variable domain reads SQTIHQWPATLVQPVGSPLSLECTVEGTSNPNLYWYRQAAGRGLQLLFYSVGIGQISSEVPQNLSASRPQDRQFILSSKKLLLSDSGFYLCAWSGVASEQYFGPGTRLTVT.

The chain recombines TRBV28 with TRBJ1-6; the match to TRBD1 covers 12 bases. The J segment lost 9 bases and the V segment lost 6 bases, leaving 3 bases of the junction unmatched. The germline V gene encodes CDR1 MDHEN and CDR2 SYDVKM. The CDR3 has 14 residues. CDR3 bases: TGTGCCAGCAGACCGGGACAGGGGGCTTCACCCCTCCACTTT. Translating gives CASRPGQGASPLHF.

The gene calls are TRBV5-1 and TRBJ2-7; 10 bases line up with TRBD1. The CDR3 extends over 16 amino acids. After removal of 5 bases from V and 5 bases from J, the junction contained 13 bases not matched to a gene. The germline CDR1 and CDR2 sequences are SGHRS and YFSETQ. CDR3 DNA: TGCGCCAGCAGTCGCACCCAGAGACAGGGGGCCCACGAGCAGTACTTC. It codes for CASSRTQRQGAHEQYF.

V is TRBV27 and J is TRBJ1-1; possible D gene TRBD1, 5 bases. Germline V gives CDR1 MNHEY, CDR2 SMNVEV (reference sequence). V shed 10 bases and J shed 0 bases, with 15 bases lying between them. CDR3 length equals 14 residues. The CDR3: CATRTGGLNTEAFF. The CDR3 DNA sequence: TGTGCCACTCGGACGGGGGGATTGAACACTGAAGCTTTCTTT.

The chain combines TRBV6-1 with TRBJ2-7; 9 nucleotides match TRBD2. V lost 4 bases and J lost 3; bases outside the gene matches: 4. The CDR3 length is 14 residues. Germline V CDR1 and CDR2: MNHNS, SASEGT. The CDR3 nucleotides read TGTGCCAGCAGTGTGGGACTAGCTAGCTACGAGCAGTACTTC. The encoded protein is CASSVGLASYEQYF.

This chain links TRBV30 with TRBJ1-2; the match to TRBD1 covers 10 bases. Losses at the gene ends were 0 bases for V and 1 base for J; bases not matched to a gene: 2. The CDR3 sequence is 15 residues long. Germline V gene sequence: CDR1 GTSNPN, CDR2 SVGIG (reference sequence). The CDR3 protein is CAWSVGTGVNYGYTF. CDR3 nucleotides: TGTGCCTGGAGTGTGGGGACAGGGGTTAACTATGGCTACACCTTC.

This chain connects TRBV2 to TRBJ2-7; D uncertain. Trimming removed 6 bases at V and 6 bases at J, with 12 bases between. CDR1 and CDR2 from the germline V gene are SNHLY and FYNNEI. The CDR3 totals 12 residues. The CDR3 here is CASSPTNGEQYF. The CDR3 coding sequence is TGTGCCAGCAGCCCGACAAACGGCGAGCAGTACTTC.

This clone was recorded a few times. J is TRBJ1-6 and V is TRBV7-2, with D possibly matching TRBD1 (5 bases). This CDR3 spans 15 amino acids. The ends were cut back, 8 bases at V and 0 bases at J, with 11 bases in the middle. CDR1 and CDR2 from the germline V gene are SGHTA and FQGNSA. CDR3 residues: CASAGGSSYNSPLHF. CDR3 in DNA: TGTGCCAGCGCCGGGGGGAGCTCCTATAATTCACCCCTCCACTTT.